The 9 T cell receptor beta chains given below trace back to one sample, sequenced in a study of patients and donors after allogeneic stem cell transplantation. TCRdb ran MiXCR on the RT-PCR reads and lists one entry per CDR3 protein. The repertoire holds 920,000 or so distinct CDR3 sequences, with about a sixth as singletons. The specimen was blood, either unsorted or a sorted T cell fraction (not recorded which). All receptors come from a human donor who was either an allogeneic HSCT recipient or a stem cell or donor lymphocyte infusion donor (not recorded which). It is not recorded whose cells these are; they may come from a transplant donor.

This rearrangement joins TRBV19 to TRBJ1-5; D not resolved. The germline V and J ends were trimmed by 7 bases and 3 bases, with 13 bases remaining between them. Germline CDR1 LNHDA, CDR2 SQIVND (reference sequence). The CDR3 is made up of 14 amino acids. The CDR3 nucleotides read TGTGCCAGTATGGAGGCAGCAAACAATCAGCCCCAGCATTTT. Amino acid sequence: CASMEAANNQPQHF. Based on the CDR3 plus reference TRBV19 and TRBJ1-5, the full variable domain is DGGITQSPKYLFRKEGQNVTLSCEQNLNHDAMYWYRQDPGQGLRLIYYSQIVNDFQKGDIAEGYSVSREKKESFPLTVTSAQKNPTAFYLCASMEAANNQPQHFGDGTRLSIL.

The chain links TRBV20-1 to TRBJ1-3, with no clear D. V was shortened by 3 bases and J by 0 bases, with 6 bases between the two germline ends. The germline CDR1 and CDR2 sequences are DFQATT and SNEGSKA (reference sequence). The CDR3 is 13 residues long. CDR3 in amino acids: CSARTFSGNTIYF. CDR3 bases: TGCAGTGCTAGGACGTTCTCTGGAAACACCATATATTTT.

This clonotype was seen once. V gene TRBV12-3 or TRBV12-4 combines with J gene TRBJ1-1; 7 nucleotides match TRBD1. The CDR3 is 14 amino acids. The V gene end was trimmed by 4 bases and the J gene end by 4 bases; junction bases not matched to a gene: 6. The CDR3 bases are TGTGCCAGCAGTTCAACTCACAGGGGCACTGAAGCTTTCTTT. Its protein is CASSSTHRGTEAFF.

This chain uses TRBV5-1 with TRBJ2-5; D remains unclear. CDR1 is SGHRS and CDR2 is YFSETQ in the germline V gene. The V end lost 2 bases, the J end lost 3 bases, and 8 bases lay between the germline ends. There are 13 residues in the CDR3. The CDR3 nucleotides read TGCGCCAGCAGCTTAACAGTCAAAGAGACCCAGTACTTC. It encodes CASSLTVKETQYF.

The rearrangement links TRBV28 to TRBJ2-3, with a possible D match to TRBD2 (5 bases). The CDR3 runs to 17 residues. Germline V CDR1 and CDR2: MDHEN, SYDVKM. V was cut by 3 bases and J by 5 bases, with 21 bases left in between. CDR3 nucleotide sequence: TGTGCCAGCAGTTTTATGGGGTGGAACGGGATAGGAGATACGCAGTATTTT. Its protein is CASSFMGWNGIGDTQYF.

The CDR3 sequence: CASSPDTFNRVTEAFF. The CDR3 DNA reads TGTGCCAGCTCGCCCGACACCTTTAATAGGGTCACTGAAGCTTTCTTT. The genes are TRBV18 and TRBJ1-1; D remains ambiguous. The CDR3 totals 16 residues. Germline loops: CDR1 KGHSH, CDR2 LQKENI. The V end lost 6 bases, the J end lost 4 bases, and 21 bases lay between the germline ends.

This clonotype occurred a few times. The chain employs TRBV28 and TRBJ2-5, with D hard to call. V was trimmed by 5 bases and J by 1 base, leaving 11 bases between them. This CDR3 region has 14 residues. Germline CDR1 is MDHEN and CDR2 is SYDVKM. The CDR3 DNA reads TGTGCCAGCAGTACTCGACGGATCCAAGAGACCCAGTACTTC. Protein sequence: CASSTRRIQETQYF.

This clonotype appeared a few times. The V gene is TRBV27, the J gene TRBJ1-1; D unresolved. Trimming took off 6 bases at V and 0 bases at J, with 14 bases between the two ends. In germline, CDR1 is MNHEY, CDR2 SMNVEV (reference sequence). CDR3 size: 15 residues. CDR3 protein: CASRPFSGMNTEAFF. CDR3 coding DNA: TGTGCCAGCAGGCCTTTCTCCGGCATGAACACTGAAGCTTTCTTT.

This clonotype turned up a few times. The chain recombines TRBV4-1 with TRBJ1-3; D uncertain. The CDR3 runs 15 residues. V was clipped by 1 base and J by 0 bases, with 7 bases between them. CDR1 MGHRA and CDR2 YSYEKL come from the germline V gene. Here the CDR3 DNA reads TGCGCCAGCAGCCAAGGCATGAACTCTGGAAACACCATATATTTT. Its protein is CASSQGMNSGNTIYF.